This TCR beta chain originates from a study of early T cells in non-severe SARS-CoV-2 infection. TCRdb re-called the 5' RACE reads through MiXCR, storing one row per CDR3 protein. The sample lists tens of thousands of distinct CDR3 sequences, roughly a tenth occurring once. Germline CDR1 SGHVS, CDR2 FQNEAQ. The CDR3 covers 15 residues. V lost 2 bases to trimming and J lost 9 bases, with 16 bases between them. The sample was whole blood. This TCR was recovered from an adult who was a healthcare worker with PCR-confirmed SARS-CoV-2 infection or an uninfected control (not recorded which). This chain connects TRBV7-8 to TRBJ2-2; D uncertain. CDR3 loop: CASSLTMTSWRELFF. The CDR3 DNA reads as TGTGCCAGCAGCTTAACTATGACTTCCTGGAGGGAGCTGTTTTTT.